The clone carrying this T cell receptor (beta chain) showed up many times. Its antigen is unknown. These data come from a study of T-cell memory formation after mild COVID-19. TCR alpha and TCR beta cDNA libraries with sample barcodes and UMIs came from 5'RACE using constant-segment primers. TCRdb re-derived calls from the 5' RACE reads in MiXCR, one entry per CDR3 protein. The sample carries approximately 150,000 distinct CDR3 sequences, about 5.7% recorded once. Study results and limitations: While clones contracting from day 15 to 85 were balanced between CD4 and CD8, later expanders leaned CD4+. Contracting CD8+ clones were enriched in EMRA, CD4+ mainly in CM and EM.

The receptor was isolated from an adult woman who had mild COVID-19 (a few samples of this study predate the infection). Cell type and time point are not known. Sequencing was performed on PBMCs or a T cell subset sorted from them (not recorded which).

The CDR3 protein is CASSLTGLRGEQYF. The CDR3 nucleotides read TGTGCCAGCAGCTTAACCGGCCTCCGGGGTGAGCAGTACTTC. The V gene is TRBV7-2, the J gene TRBJ2-7; a possible D gene is TRBD2 (5 bases). The CDR3 is 14 amino acids. The germline V gene has CDR1 SGHTA and CDR2 FQGNSA. Trimming took off 2 bases at V and 7 bases at J, with 15 bases between the two ends.